The sequence of this T cell receptor beta chain was determined in a study of blood T cell repertoires in COVID-19. For the study at large: Samples taken during acute and convalescent COVID-19 were collected in the United States, Italy and Spain.

V shed 0 bases and J shed 10 bases, with 16 bases lying between them. This CDR3 contains 16 residues. The germline CDR1 and CDR2 sequences are LGHNA and YNFKEQ. Here immunoSEQ multiplex PCR was the method, and the copy in TCRdb shows in-frame clones only, minus some. The sample includes about 320,000 clones, roughly 87% of them seen just once. Sequencing was done on a sample of PBMCs or T cells enriched from blood (not recorded which). The chain combines TRBV4-2 with TRBJ1-6; D unclear. The TCR originated in a woman aged 18-29 years who had recovered from COVID-19. The CDR3 protein is CASSQDGDLVGSPLHF. CDR3 nucleotides: TGTGCCAGCAGCCAAGACGGTGACCTGGTCGGGTCACCCCTCCACTTT.